This T cell receptor (beta chain) is from a study of shared clonotypes between healthy human individuals (dated by TCRdb to 2020 to 2022). Background for the entire study: A couple of women and a few men aged 18 to 49 years were included in the cohort. Between about 0.85 and 8.9 billion PBMCs per donor were obtained by leukapheresis. To estimate repertoire size and how much clonotypes are shared between individuals, the study performed deep sequencing of blood TCR repertoires from about 5 healthy adults. Different laboratories and diverse techniques were used to prepare libraries and sequence TCR repertoires, to increase sequencing depth and limit assay-specific biases. For each donor, CD4 naive and CD4 memory were each run on three plates, CD8 naive on two plates, and CD8 memory on one plate. Results and caveats for the whole study, not just this receptor: Even with the large sequencing depth, rarefaction of the sorted-subset datasets indicated that sequencing was incomplete. Sampling was restricted to blood, and TCR repertoires in tissue are likely to differ from TCR repertoires in blood. Compared with non-shared clonotypes, the clonotypes found in all four sorted-subset donors had higher generation probabilities. About 4.5% of naive CD4, 3.5% of naive CD8, 2.3% of memory CD4, and 0.4% of memory CD8 clonotypes were shared across four donors. Because the study included only a small number of donors, the genetic and exposure-history diversity represented was limited. Naive subsets generally had larger estimated clonotype richness than memory subsets did. Based on pairwise subsampling, the degree of clonotype sharing among donors was expected to be affected by sequencing depth.

CDR1 and CDR2, per the germline V gene (reference sequence), are SEHNR and FQNEAQ. V is pared back by 5 bases and J by 6 bases, with 17 bases lying between the germline termini. The CDR3 contains 15 residues, cysteine and phenylalanine counted. The CDR3 DNA has 45 bases and is translated from base 1. A word on this clone: The target of this receptor is not known. No much larger clonotype is one base removed from it; base qualities were not supplied.

CD8 naive samples were obtained by positive selection for CCR7 among CD45RO-negative cells, yielding a CD45RA+CCR7+ population from which TemRA cells were excluded. The donors were healthy, HIV-negative adults who had no recently reported acute infections or vaccinations. Every donor was a Caucasian adult residing in Nashville, Tennessee, USA. Blood was collected by leukapheresis, and PBMCs were isolated by Ficoll-Histopaque density gradient centrifugation and then cryopreserved in liquid nitrogen vapor phase. Purity and quantity of every magnetically sorted T cell population were checked by analytical flow cytometry. From each sorted fraction, genomic DNA was isolated and quantified by UV absorbance on a Nanodrop 2000c. Using the deep immunoSEQ assay, multiplex PCR amplified TCR CDR3 regions from genomic DNA. Extracted genomic DNA from each cell subset was distributed evenly across all wells of several immunoSEQ 96-well plates, and each plate was treated as a replicate. For sorted subsets, roughly 200 ng of genomic DNA, equivalent to 25,000 to 35,000 T cell genomes, went into each replicate PCR. Purified libraries were measured with a Qubit 3.0 fluorometer, size-checked on a Bioanalyzer 2100, and measured again with the KAPA Library Quantification kit. A separate single-read 150-cycle Illumina NextSeq 550 flow cell was used to sequence each immunoSEQ 96-well plate. Per the original workflow: The immunoSEQ output contained only junctional sequences without quality scores, so filtering could not match that applied to full-length reads. Sequences were annotated with PyIR, a Python wrapper for IgBLAST v1.9, and V/J genes and CDR3 were assigned using IMGT germline references. Any read was removed if the V/J assignment was weak (E-value above 1e-6), the CDR3 was missing, or the read contained stop codons, out-of-frame junctions, or ambiguous translated residues. V3J clonotypes were defined by identical inferred V gene, J gene, and CDR3 amino acid sequence. Percentage overlap between repertoires was computed as shared unique clonotypes divided by the size of the smaller repertoire. RTK rarefaction, the Chao1 estimator, and Recon v2.1 estimates of unobserved clonotypes were used to assess repertoire richness. Generation probabilities were computed with OLGA for all TCRbeta clonotypes obtained by the gDNA method from several donors. Held by TCRdb, this immuneACCESS table contains in-frame sequences only and omits some clones. Under half of the omission traces to an unresolved V gene where checked; the cause of the rest is unknown. That table furnishes V, J and clone size, whereas the DNA furnished D and trimming. The sample contains approximately 2,000,000 clones, about 93% of them found a single time. In total, the top ten clones hold over 1.5% of the sample.

What was sequenced was naive CD8+ T cells from PBMCs. This specimen's cell subset or site label, per the study, means: CD45RA+CCR7+. This sequence originates from a man younger than 35 in good health. Some clones in this sample may be carry-over from other donors' samples. The rearrangement joined TRBV7-9 to TRBJ2-1; 5 matching bases give a weak D call of TRBD1. The CDR3 has the sequence CASSPSGRAPNEQFF. The nucleotide sequence is given as TGTGCCAGCAGCCCTTCAGGCAGGGCTCCCAATGAGCAGTTCTTC.